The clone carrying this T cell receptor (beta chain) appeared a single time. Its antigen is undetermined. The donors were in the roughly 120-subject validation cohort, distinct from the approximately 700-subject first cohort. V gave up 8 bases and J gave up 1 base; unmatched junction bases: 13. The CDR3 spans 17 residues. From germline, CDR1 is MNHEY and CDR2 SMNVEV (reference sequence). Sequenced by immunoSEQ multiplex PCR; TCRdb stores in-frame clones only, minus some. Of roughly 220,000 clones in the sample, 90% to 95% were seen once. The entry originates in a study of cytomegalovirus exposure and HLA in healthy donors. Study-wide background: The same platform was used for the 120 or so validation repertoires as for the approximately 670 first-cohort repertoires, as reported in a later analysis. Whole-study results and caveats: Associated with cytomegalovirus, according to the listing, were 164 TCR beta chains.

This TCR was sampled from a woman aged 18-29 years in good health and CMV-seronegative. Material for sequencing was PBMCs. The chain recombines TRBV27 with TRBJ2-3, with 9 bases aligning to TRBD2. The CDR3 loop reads CASPPFGREGGTDTQYF. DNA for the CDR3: TGTGCCAGCCCTCCTTTTGGGCGGGAGGGGGGCACAGATACGCAGTATTTT.